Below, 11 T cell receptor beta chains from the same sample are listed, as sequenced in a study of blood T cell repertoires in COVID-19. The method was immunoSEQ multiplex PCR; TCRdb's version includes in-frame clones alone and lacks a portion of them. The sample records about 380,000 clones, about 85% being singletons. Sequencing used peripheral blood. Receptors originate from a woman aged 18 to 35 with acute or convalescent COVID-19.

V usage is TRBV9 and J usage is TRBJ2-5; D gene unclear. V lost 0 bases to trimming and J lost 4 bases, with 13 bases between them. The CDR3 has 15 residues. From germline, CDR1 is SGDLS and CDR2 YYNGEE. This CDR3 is CASSVGMGGGETQYF. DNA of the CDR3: TGTGCCAGCAGCGTAGGTATGGGTGGCGGAGAGACCCAGTACTTC.

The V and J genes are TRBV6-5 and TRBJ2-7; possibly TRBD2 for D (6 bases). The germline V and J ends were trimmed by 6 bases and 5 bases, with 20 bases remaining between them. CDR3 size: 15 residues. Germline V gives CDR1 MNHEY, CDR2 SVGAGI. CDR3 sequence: CASRVRDGLTHEQYF. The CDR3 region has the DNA TGTGCCAGCAGGGTCCGGGACGGACTAACCCACGAGCAGTACTTC.

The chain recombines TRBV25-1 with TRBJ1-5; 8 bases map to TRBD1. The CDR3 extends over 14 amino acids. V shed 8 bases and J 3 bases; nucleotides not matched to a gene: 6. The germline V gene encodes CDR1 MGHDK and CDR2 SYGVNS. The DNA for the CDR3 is TGTGCCAGCTCTCCAGGGGGCTCCAATCAGCCCCAGCATTTT. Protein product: CASSPGGSNQPQHF.

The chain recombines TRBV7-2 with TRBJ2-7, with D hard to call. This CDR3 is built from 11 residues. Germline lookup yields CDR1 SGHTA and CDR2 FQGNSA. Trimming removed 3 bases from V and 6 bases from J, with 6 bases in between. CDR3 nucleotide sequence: TGTGCCAGCAGCTTTTTCGGCGAGCAGTACTTC. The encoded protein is CASSFFGEQYF.

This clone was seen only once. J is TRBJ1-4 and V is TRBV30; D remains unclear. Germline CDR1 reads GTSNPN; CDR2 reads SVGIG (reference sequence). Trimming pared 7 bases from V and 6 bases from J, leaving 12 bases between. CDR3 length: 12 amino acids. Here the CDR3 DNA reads TGTGCCTACTCCCCCGTGCATGAAAAACTGTTTTTT. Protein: CAYSPVHEKLFF.

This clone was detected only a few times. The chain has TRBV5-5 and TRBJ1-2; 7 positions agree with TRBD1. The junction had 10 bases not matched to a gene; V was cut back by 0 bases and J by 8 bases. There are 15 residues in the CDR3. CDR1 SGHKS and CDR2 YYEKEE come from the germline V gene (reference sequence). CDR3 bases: TGTGCCAGCAGCTTGGCTATAGGAGGGGGCCGGGGCTACACCTTC. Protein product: CASSLAIGGGRGYTF.

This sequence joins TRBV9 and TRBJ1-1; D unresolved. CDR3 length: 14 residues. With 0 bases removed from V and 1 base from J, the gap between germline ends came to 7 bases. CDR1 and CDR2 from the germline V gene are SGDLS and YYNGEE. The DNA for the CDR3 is TGTGCCAGCAGCGTAGTAAGCGGGAACACTGAAGCTTTCTTT. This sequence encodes CASSVVSGNTEAFF.

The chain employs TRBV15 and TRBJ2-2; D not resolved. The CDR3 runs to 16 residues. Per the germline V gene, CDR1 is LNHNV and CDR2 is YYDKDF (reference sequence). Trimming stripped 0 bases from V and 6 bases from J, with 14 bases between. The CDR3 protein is CATSRDRQAVPGELFF. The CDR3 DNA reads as TGTGCCACCAGCAGAGATCGTCAGGCCGTCCCCGGGGAGCTGTTTTTT.

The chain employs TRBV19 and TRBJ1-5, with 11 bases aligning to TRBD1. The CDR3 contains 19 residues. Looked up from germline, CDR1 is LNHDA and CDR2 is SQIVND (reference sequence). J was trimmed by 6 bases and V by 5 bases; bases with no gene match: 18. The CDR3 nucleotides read TGTGCCAGTAGTGTCCCCCGGGACAGGGGGTTCTTTTTCAGTCAGCCCCAGCATTTT. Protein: CASSVPRDRGFFFSQPQHF.

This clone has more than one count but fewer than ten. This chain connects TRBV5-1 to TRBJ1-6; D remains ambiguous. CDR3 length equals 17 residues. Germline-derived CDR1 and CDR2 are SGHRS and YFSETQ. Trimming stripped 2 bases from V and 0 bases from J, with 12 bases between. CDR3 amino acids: CASSLSAQSSYNSPLHF. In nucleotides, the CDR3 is TGCGCCAGCAGCTTAAGCGCTCAAAGCTCCTATAATTCACCCCTCCACTTT.

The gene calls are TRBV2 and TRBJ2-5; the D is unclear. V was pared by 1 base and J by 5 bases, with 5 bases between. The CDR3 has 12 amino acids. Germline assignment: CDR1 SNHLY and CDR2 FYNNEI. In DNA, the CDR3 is TGTGCCAGCAGTGAAGACGGGGAGACCCAGTACTTC. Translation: CASSEDGETQYF.